Each of the 32 T cell receptor beta chains below was sequenced from the same sample in a study of metastatic and nonmetastatic thyroid tumors. Until they underwent thyroid surgery, no patient had received any treatment. TCRdb used MiXCR to call clones anew from the PCR reads. The sample includes tens of thousands of clones, roughly 13% seen only once; the top ten take around 10%. The sequenced material came from blood. Receptors originate from a female donor with papillary thyroid cancer or a benign thyroid nodule (not recorded which). Some clones in this sample may be carry-over from other donors' samples.

This clone was recorded many times. The chain carries TRBV11-2 and TRBJ2-3; 8 bases match TRBD2. The CDR3 runs to 16 residues. J gave up 0 bases and V 0 bases, and 2 bases lay outside the gene matches. Germline V gene sequence: CDR1 SGHAT, CDR2 FQNNGV. CDR3 bases: TGTGCCAGCAGCTTAGATCTAGCGGGCAGCACAGATACGCAGTATTTT. This gives the protein CASSLDLAGSTDTQYF.

This clone came up many times. This chain joins TRBV6-2 or TRBV6-3 and TRBJ2-6; D is unclear. The CDR3 is made up of 18 amino acids. Germline assignment: CDR1 MNHEY and CDR2 SVGEGT. V shed 4 bases and J shed 1 base, with 17 bases lying between them. The CDR3 region is CASSWSPIRESGANVLTF. CDR3 DNA sequence: TGTGCCAGCAGTTGGTCCCCAATTAGGGAATCTGGGGCCAACGTCCTGACTTTC.

This clone was seen repeatedly, ten times or more. The rearrangement joins TRBV7-8 to TRBJ2-4, with TRBD2 as a possible D gene (7 bases). The length of the CDR3 is 14 residues. Trimming removed 6 bases at V and 8 bases at J, with 17 bases between. In germline, CDR1 is SGHVS, CDR2 FQNEAQ. CDR3 sequence: CASRPREGGDIQYF. DNA of the CDR3: TGTGCCAGCAGACCTAGGGAAGGGGGGGACATTCAGTACTTC.

This clone has a count of ten or more. The V and J genes are TRBV24-1 and TRBJ2-6; D may be TRBD2 (7 bases). The CDR3 has 16 amino acids. V lost 0 bases and J 6 bases, leaving 11 bases between the germline ends. Germline CDR1 KGHDR, CDR2 SFDVKD. In DNA, the CDR3 is TGTGCCACCAGTGATTTGCGCGGGGGCGCGGCCAACGTCCTGACTTTC. It codes for CATSDLRGGAANVLTF.

This clone was counted a few times. The chain recombines TRBV19 with TRBJ2-7, with TRBD1 matching 9 bases. Germline V gene sequence: CDR1 LNHDA, CDR2 SQIVND (reference sequence). Trimming at V came to 5 bases and at J to 13 bases, leaving 18 bases not matched to a gene. The CDR3 length is 15 residues. CDR3 bases: TGTGCCAGTAGTTCGACAGGGGGAGTAACCTACGAGCTTTACTTC. This gives the protein CASSSTGGVTYELYF.

V and J are TRBV6-5 and TRBJ2-3; 8 bases line up with TRBD2. Germline loops: CDR1 MNHEY, CDR2 SVGAGI. The V segment lost 6 bases and the J segment 0 bases; nucleotides outside the gene matches: 11. The length of the CDR3 is 17 residues. The CDR3 DNA is TGTGCCAGCAGCCAATGGACTAGCTGTCCCAGCACAGATACGCAGTATTTT. Its translation is CASSQWTSCPSTDTQYF.

There are many counts of this clone. The chain uses TRBV5-5 and TRBJ2-7; 9 bases are shared with TRBD1. The CDR3 contains 14 residues. The trim removed 3 bases at V and 1 base at J, leaving 2 bases unmatched. Germline V lookup: CDR1 SGHKS, CDR2 YYEKEE (reference sequence). The chain's CDR3 is CASSSGTGSYEQYF. CDR3 coding DNA: TGTGCCAGCAGCTCCGGGACAGGGTCCTACGAGCAGTACTTC.

The CDR3 loop reads CASSPRPPMGELFF. The DNA for the CDR3 is TGCGCCAGCAGCCCACGACCCCCCATGGGGGAGCTGTTTTTT. The V call is TRBV4-1, the J call TRBJ2-2; D gene ambiguous. The CDR3 consists of 14 residues. Germline CDR1 and CDR2: MGHRA and YSYEKL. Between the trimmed V and J ends, which lost 4 bases and 8 bases, there was a span of 14 bases.

This clone was seen at least ten times. The chain couples TRBV6-2 or TRBV6-3 to TRBJ1-3; D gene unclear. CDR1 is MNHEY and CDR2 is SVGEGT in the germline V gene. This CDR3 is 14 amino acids long. Trimming took 6 bases from V and 0 from J, leaving 9 bases between them. The CDR3 spells CASRRVGSGNTIYF. The CDR3 DNA sequence: TGTGCCAGCAGAAGAGTCGGCTCTGGAAACACCATATATTTT.

This clone was detected many times. J is TRBJ1-6 and V is TRBV6-1; 7 nucleotides align to TRBD1. The CDR3 length is 16 residues. V lost 5 bases and J lost 7; bases outside the gene matches: 11. Germline CDR1 reads MNHNS; CDR2 reads SASEGT. This CDR3 is CASSLNMGQPNSPLHF. Written as DNA, the CDR3 is TGTGCCAGCAGTCTGAATATGGGACAGCCCAATTCACCCCTCCACTTT.

This clone occurred many times. A read error may be the cause here, since a much bigger clone is one base away. Because it lacks the conserved phenylalanine or tryptophan at the end, this CDR3 is likely a read error. The CDR3 DNA follows: TGCAGTGTTCCGGGACAGGGGGCCCTTTTCACTGAAGCTTTCATT. Its translation is CSVPGQGALFTEAFI. The chain is built from TRBV20-1 and TRBJ1-1; 12 nucleotides agree with TRBD1. Losses at the gene ends were 7 bases for V and 4 bases for J; bases not matched to a gene: 10. Germline assignment: CDR1 DFQATT and CDR2 SNEGSKA (reference sequence). CDR3 length: 15 residues.

This clone was seen at least ten times. Written as DNA, the CDR3 is TGTGCCAGCAGCCACGCTCAAGGGAATGAGCAGTTCTTC. Translating gives CASSHAQGNEQFF. The V and J genes are TRBV3-1 and TRBJ2-1; no firm D call. The germline CDR1 and CDR2 sequences are LGHDT and YNNKEL (reference sequence). Trimming removed 3 bases at V and 7 bases at J, with 10 bases between. The CDR3 loop spans 13 amino acids.

The rearrangement links TRBV25-1 to TRBJ1-4, with 9 bases lining up with TRBD1. This CDR3 has 15 amino acids. Per germline, CDR1 MGHDK and CDR2 SYGVNS. Trimming took 3 bases from V and 8 from J; bases not matched to a gene: 7. This chain's CDR3 is CASSERTGVKEKLFF. The CDR3 DNA reads TGTGCCAGCAGTGAGAGGACAGGGGTAAAGGAAAAACTGTTTTTT.

This clone was picked up many times. The rearrangement joins TRBV9 to TRBJ2-3; 15 nucleotides match TRBD2. Trimming at V came to 3 bases and at J to 6 bases, leaving 5 bases not matched to a gene. The CDR3 is 16 residues long. Germline values: CDR1 SGDLS, CDR2 YYNGEE. In DNA form, the CDR3 reads TGTGCCAGCAGCGGAGGACTAGCGGGAGGGGAGGATACGCAGTATTTT. This codes for CASSGGLAGGEDTQYF.

This clone was seen ten or more times. CDR3 sequence reads: CASSEHRLNTGELFF. CDR3 nucleotides: TGTGCCAGCAGTGAACACAGGTTGAACACCGGGGAGCTGTTTTTT. This rearrangement joins TRBV2 to TRBJ2-2, with D possibly TRBD1 on 5 matching bases. Trimming took 2 bases from V and 1 from J, leaving 8 bases between them. The CDR3 is made up of 15 amino acids. Germline CDR1 and CDR2: SNHLY and FYNNEI.

This clone showed up many times. The chain couples TRBV19 to TRBJ1-2, with D possibly TRBD1 on 5 matching bases. The CDR3 extends over 13 amino acids. CDR1 is LNHDA, CDR2 SQIVND, per germline (reference sequence). V was shortened by 3 bases and J by 4 bases, with 9 bases between the two germline ends. The CDR3 coding sequence is TGTGCCAGTAGTATGAGGGACTTCTATGGCTACACCTTC. Its protein is CASSMRDFYGYTF.

This clone was seen many times. The chain links TRBV28 to TRBJ2-5, with 9 positions matching TRBD2. The V gene's germline CDR1 is MDHEN and CDR2 SYDVKM. The CDR3 covers 15 residues. The V and J ends lost 6 bases and 2 bases, in that order; junction bases with no gene match: 7. The CDR3 protein is CASSLRLAAQETQYF. CDR3 nucleotides: TGTGCCAGCAGCCTCAGACTAGCGGCACAAGAGACCCAGTACTTC. The whole variable domain, remainder taken from reference TRBV28 and TRBJ2-5, is DVKVTQSSRYLVKRTGEKVFLECVQDMDHENMFWYRQDPGLGLRLIYFSYDVKMKEKGDIPEGYSVSREKKERFSLILESASTNQTSMYLCASSLRLAAQETQYFGPGTRLLVL.

This clone showed up just a few times. J is TRBJ2-1 and V is TRBV2; D is possibly TRBD2 (6 bases). CDR3 length: 15 residues. Germline V gives CDR1 SNHLY, CDR2 FYNNEI. The V and J ends lost 1 base and 4 bases respectively, with 11 bases between them. The CDR3 protein is CASSEDAGCYNEQFF. The CDR3 DNA reads as TGTGCCAGCAGTGAAGATGCGGGATGTTACAATGAGCAGTTCTTC.

This clone was seen repeatedly, ten times or more. This chain links TRBV28 with TRBJ2-7; D gene ambiguous. With 2 bases removed from V and 4 bases from J, the gap between germline ends came to 6 bases. The CDR3 runs to 12 residues. Germline CDR1 MDHEN, CDR2 SYDVKM. DNA of the CDR3: TGTGCCAGCAGTTTAAAAGCGTACGAGCAGTACTTC. Its translation is CASSLKAYEQYF.

This clone was found many times. This sequence joins TRBV9 and TRBJ2-2; TRBD2 agrees at 8 bases. The V segment lost 0 bases and the J segment 4 bases; nucleotides outside the gene matches: 2. The CDR3 has 15 amino acids. Germline CDR1 reads SGDLS; CDR2 reads YYNGEE. The CDR3 nucleotides are TGTGCCAGCAGCGTAGTAGCGGGGACCACCGGGGAGCTGTTTTTT. This sequence encodes CASSVVAGTTGELFF. The complete variable domain, with remaining parts taken from reference TRBV9 and TRBJ2-2, reads DSGVTQTPKHLITATGQRVTLRCSPRSGDLSVYWYQQSLDQGLQFLIQYYNGEERAKGNILERFSAQQFPDLHSELNLSSLELGDSALYFCASSVVAGTTGELFFGEGSRLTVL.

Remarks on this clone: At one boundary the junction diverges from the germline segment, which might be a read error. V gene TRBV11-1 combines with J gene TRBJ2-1; D possibly corresponds to TRBD1 (6 bases). Germline V gene lookup returns CDR1 SGHAT and CDR2 FQDESV (reference sequence). This CDR3 is built from 15 residues. Written as DNA, the CDR3 is TGTGCCAACAGCTTCAAAGAGCAGAGGGGGAATGAGCAGTTCTTC. Protein sequence: CANSFKEQRGNEQFF.

Ten or more counts support this clone. The chain joins TRBV28 to TRBJ2-6, with D possibly being TRBD1 (6 bases). Germline V CDR1 and CDR2: MDHEN, SYDVKM. The CDR3 has 17 amino acids. Trimming left V 2 bases short and J 0 bases short, with 11 bases between. Here the CDR3 reads CASSLIQGFSGANVLTF. Here the CDR3 DNA reads TGTGCCAGCAGTTTAATACAGGGCTTCTCTGGGGCCAACGTCCTGACTTTC.

This clone was seen at least ten times. This chain uses TRBV28 with TRBJ1-1; perhaps TRBD1 as D (6 bases). The CDR3 runs to 17 residues. Germline assignment: CDR1 MDHEN and CDR2 SYDVKM. Trimming stripped 3 bases from V and 4 bases from J, with 21 bases between. As DNA, the CDR3 is TGTGCCAGCAGTTTGCCGAATTTGGGAGGAGGGGGCACTGAAGCTTTCTTT. Protein sequence: CASSLPNLGGGGTEAFF.

This clone has a count of ten or more. DNA for the CDR3: TGTGCCAGCAGGCTAGCGGGATCTGATACGCAGTATTTT. Its protein is CASRLAGSDTQYF. The chain employs TRBV7-2 and TRBJ2-3, with TRBD2 matching over 9 bases. The CDR3 is 13 residues long. Trimming cost V 6 bases and J 6 bases; bases outside gene matches: 4. CDR1 and CDR2 (germline): SGHTA, FQGNSA.

In the case of this clone: A much larger clone is a single base away; this may be a read error. This sequence joins TRBV27 and TRBJ2-1, with no clear D. Germline values: CDR1 MNHEY, CDR2 SMNVEV (reference sequence). The CDR3 has 16 residues. Trimming pared 6 bases from V and 3 bases from J, leaving 18 bases between. In nucleotides, the CDR3 is TGTGCCAGCAGCCCCTCGGTTAGATCCCGCTACAATGAGCAGTTCTTC. Protein: CASSPSVRSRYNEQFF.

A remark on this clone: It may be a read error: a sequence one base away is much more abundant. The chain recombines TRBV4-1 with TRBJ2-7; 7 bases fit TRBD1. Germline V lookup: CDR1 MGHRA, CDR2 YSYEKL. V shed 2 bases and J 6 bases; nucleotides not matched to a gene: 16. The CDR3 totals 17 residues. CDR3 amino acids: CASSQYHPAPTGSEQYF. Written as DNA, the CDR3 is TGCGCCAGCAGCCAATACCACCCAGCCCCGACAGGGAGCGAGCAGTACTTC.

This clone was recorded at least ten times. V gene TRBV5-1 combines with J gene TRBJ1-2, with D perhaps TRBD1 (6 bases). Germline values: CDR1 SGHRS, CDR2 YFSETQ. The CDR3 runs to 15 residues. Trimming removed 3 bases at V and 3 bases at J, with 15 bases between. CDR3 DNA: TGCGCCAGCAGCTCAAACAGGGCAATGGACTATGGCTACACCTTC. This translates into CASSSNRAMDYGYTF. Based on the CDR3 plus reference TRBV5-1 and TRBJ1-2, the full variable domain is KAGVTQTPRYLIKTRGQQVTLSCSPISGHRSVSWYQQTPGQGLQFLFEYFSETQRNKGNFPGRFSGRQFSNSRSEMNVSTLELGDSALYLCASSSNRAMDYGYTFGSGTRLTVV.

This clone was observed many times. This chain connects TRBV6-5 to TRBJ2-2, with 14 bases matching TRBD2. Trimming removed 5 bases from V and 3 bases from J; junction bases left unmatched: 8. CDR1 is MNHEY, CDR2 SVGAGI, per germline. This CDR3 is 18 amino acids long. The CDR3 coding sequence is TGTGCCAGCAGTAGACTAGCGGGAGGGCCTGGGGACACCGGGGAGCTGTTTTTT. It yields the protein CASSRLAGGPGDTGELFF.

This clone was seen many times. The chain employs TRBV4-1 and TRBJ1-6; D is ambiguous. Germline V CDR1 and CDR2: MGHRA, YSYEKL. This CDR3 is 16 amino acids long. V gave up 6 bases and J gave up 1 base, with 13 bases separating them. CDR3 nucleotide sequence: TGCGCCAGCAGTCGCGGGGATCCTTCCTATAATTCACCCCTCCACTTT. It specifies CASSRGDPSYNSPLHF.

This clone has a count of ten or more. The J gene is TRBJ1-1, the V gene TRBV20-1, with no clear D. The CDR3 is 12 amino acids. V was shortened by 1 base and J by 8 bases, with 11 bases between the two germline ends. CDR1 is DFQATT and CDR2 is SNEGSKA in the germline V gene (reference sequence). The CDR3 coding sequence is TGCAGTGCTAGAGTTTCAGGCGCCGAAGCTTTCTTT. Translated: CSARVSGAEAFF.

This clone counts as medium-sized. The chain recombines TRBV20-1 with TRBJ2-1; 10 bases align to TRBD1. The CDR3 loop spans 17 amino acids. The ends lost 1 base at V and 8 bases at J; junction bases unmatched: 14. Germline V gives CDR1 DFQATT, CDR2 SNEGSKA (reference sequence). The chain's CDR3 is CSARAGGTGENIDEQFF. The CDR3 DNA reads TGCAGTGCTAGAGCCGGCGGGACAGGGGAAAATATTGATGAGCAGTTCTTC.

This clone was seen ten or more times. This rearrangement joins TRBV5-1 to TRBJ1-1; possibly TRBD1 for D (6 bases). The length of the CDR3 is 14 residues. Germline loops: CDR1 SGHRS, CDR2 YFSETQ. Trimming took 5 bases from V and 0 from J, leaving 11 bases between them. The CDR3 loop reads CASSPHRVNTEAFF. CDR3 DNA: TGCGCCAGCAGTCCCCACAGGGTGAACACTGAAGCTTTCTTT.